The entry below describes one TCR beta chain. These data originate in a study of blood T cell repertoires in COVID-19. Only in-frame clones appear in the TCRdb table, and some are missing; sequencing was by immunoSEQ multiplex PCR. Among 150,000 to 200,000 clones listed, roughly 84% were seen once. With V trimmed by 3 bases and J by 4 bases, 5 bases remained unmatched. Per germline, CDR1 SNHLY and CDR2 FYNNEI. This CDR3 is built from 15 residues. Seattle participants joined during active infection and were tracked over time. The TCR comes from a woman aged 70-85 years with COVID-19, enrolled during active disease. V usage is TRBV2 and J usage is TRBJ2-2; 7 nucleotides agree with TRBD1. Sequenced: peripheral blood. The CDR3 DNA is TGTGCCAGCAGTGACCGGGACAGCTTCACCGGGGAGCTGTTTTTT. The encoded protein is CASSDRDSFTGELFF.